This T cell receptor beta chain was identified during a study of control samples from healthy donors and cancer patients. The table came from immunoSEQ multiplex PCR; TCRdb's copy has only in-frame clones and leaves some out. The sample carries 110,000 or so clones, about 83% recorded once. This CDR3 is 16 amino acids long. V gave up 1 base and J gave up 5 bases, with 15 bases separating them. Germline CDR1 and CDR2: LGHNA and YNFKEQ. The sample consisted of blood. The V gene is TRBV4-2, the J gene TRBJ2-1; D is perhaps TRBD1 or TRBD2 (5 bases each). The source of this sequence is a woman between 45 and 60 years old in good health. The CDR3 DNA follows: TGTGCCAGCAGCCAAGTTGGGGCGGGCCGGGACAATGAGCAGTTCTTC. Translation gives CASSQVGAGRDNEQFF.